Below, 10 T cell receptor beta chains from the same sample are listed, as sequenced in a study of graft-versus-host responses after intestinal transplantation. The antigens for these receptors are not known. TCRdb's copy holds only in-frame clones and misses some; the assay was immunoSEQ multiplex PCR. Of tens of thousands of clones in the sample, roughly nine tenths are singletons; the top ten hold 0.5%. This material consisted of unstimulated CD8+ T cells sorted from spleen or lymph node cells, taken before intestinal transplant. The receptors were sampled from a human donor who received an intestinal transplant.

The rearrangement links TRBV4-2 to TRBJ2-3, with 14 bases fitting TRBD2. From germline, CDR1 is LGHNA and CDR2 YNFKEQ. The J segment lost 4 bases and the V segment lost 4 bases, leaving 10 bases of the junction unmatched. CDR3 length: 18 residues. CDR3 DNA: TGTGCCAGCAGCCCCCGGCGACTAGCGGGAGGGTTGGCAGATACGCAGTATTTT. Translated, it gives CASSPRRLAGGLADTQYF.

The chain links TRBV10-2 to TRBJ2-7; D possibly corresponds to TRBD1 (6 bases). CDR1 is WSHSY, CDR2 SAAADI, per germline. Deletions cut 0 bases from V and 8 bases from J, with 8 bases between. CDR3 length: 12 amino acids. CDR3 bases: TGCGCCAGCAGTGAGTCGGGACAACAGCAGTACTTC. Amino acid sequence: CASSESGQQQYF.

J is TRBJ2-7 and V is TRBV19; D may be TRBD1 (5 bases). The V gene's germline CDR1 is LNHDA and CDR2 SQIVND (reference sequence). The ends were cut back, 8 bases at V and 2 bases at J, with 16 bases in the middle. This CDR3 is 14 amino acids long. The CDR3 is CASQGLGPTYEQYF. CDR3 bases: TGTGCCAGTCAGGGCCTTGGCCCTACCTACGAGCAGTACTTC.

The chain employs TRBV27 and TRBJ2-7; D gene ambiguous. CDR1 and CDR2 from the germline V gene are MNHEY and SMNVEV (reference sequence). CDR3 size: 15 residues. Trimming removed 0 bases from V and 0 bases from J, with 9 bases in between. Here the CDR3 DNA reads TGTGCCAGCAGTTTATCAGCTGGGCCCTCCTACGAGCAGTACTTC. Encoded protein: CASSLSAGPSYEQYF.

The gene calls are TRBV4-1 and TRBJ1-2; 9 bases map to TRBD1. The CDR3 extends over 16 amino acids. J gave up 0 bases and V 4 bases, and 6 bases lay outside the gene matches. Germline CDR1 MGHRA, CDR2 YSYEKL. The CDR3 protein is CASSRIQGAPNYGYTF. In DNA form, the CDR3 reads TGCGCCAGCAGCCGGATACAGGGGGCCCCTAACTATGGCTACACCTTC.

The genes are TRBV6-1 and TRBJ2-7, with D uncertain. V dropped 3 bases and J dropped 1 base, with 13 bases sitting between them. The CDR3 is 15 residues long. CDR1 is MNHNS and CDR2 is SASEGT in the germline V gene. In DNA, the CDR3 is TGTGCCAGCAGTGACTTTCCAACAGAATCCTACGAGCAGTACTTC. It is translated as CASSDFPTESYEQYF.

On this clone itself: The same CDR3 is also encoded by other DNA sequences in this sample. The CDR3 DNA reads as TGTGCCAGCCAGCATCTCGGGACAGAAGGTATCGAGCAGTACTTC. This sequence encodes CASQHLGTEGIEQYF. The chain couples TRBV19 to TRBJ2-7, with 7 bases that match TRBD1. Germline V lookup: CDR1 LNHDA, CDR2 SQIVND (reference sequence). J was trimmed by 6 bases and V by 9 bases; bases with no gene match: 17. The CDR3 spans 15 residues.

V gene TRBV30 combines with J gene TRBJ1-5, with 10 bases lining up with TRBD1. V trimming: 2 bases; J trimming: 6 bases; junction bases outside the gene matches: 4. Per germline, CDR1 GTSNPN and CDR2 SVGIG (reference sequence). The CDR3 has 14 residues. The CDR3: CAWSTGQGFQPQHF. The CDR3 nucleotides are TGTGCCTGGAGTACGGGACAGGGGTTTCAGCCCCAGCATTTT.

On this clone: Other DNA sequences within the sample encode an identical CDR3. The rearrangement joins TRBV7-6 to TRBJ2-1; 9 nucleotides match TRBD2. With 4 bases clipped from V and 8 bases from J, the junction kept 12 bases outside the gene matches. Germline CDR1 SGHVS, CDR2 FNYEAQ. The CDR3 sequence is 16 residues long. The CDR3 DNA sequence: TGTGCCAGCAGCTCCAATACCGGGACTAGCACTCATGAGCAGTTCTTC. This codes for CASSSNTGTSTHEQFF.

CDR3 protein: CASSLQGGPQHF. The CDR3 nucleotides read TGTGCCAGCAGTTTACAGGGGGGGCCCCAGCATTTT. The V and J genes are TRBV27 and TRBJ1-5; 7 bases align to TRBD1. The trim removed 2 bases at V and 9 bases at J, leaving 1 base unmatched. The CDR3 totals 12 residues. Germline V lookup: CDR1 MNHEY, CDR2 SMNVEV (reference sequence).